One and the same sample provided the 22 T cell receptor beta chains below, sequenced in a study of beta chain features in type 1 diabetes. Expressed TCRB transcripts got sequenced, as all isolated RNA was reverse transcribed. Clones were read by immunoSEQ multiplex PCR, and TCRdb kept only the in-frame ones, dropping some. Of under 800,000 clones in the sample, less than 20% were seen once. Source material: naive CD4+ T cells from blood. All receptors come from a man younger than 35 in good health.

The CDR3 DNA reads TGTGCCAGCAGCTCGAGGACTAGCGGGAGGGCGGATACGCAGTATTTT. Translating it yields CASSSRTSGRADTQYF. The rearrangement uses TRBV9 and TRBJ2-3, with 15 bases fitting TRBD2. V lost 4 bases, J lost 6 bases, and 6 bases stayed unmatched. This CDR3 contains 16 residues. Germline V gives CDR1 SGDLS, CDR2 YYNGEE.

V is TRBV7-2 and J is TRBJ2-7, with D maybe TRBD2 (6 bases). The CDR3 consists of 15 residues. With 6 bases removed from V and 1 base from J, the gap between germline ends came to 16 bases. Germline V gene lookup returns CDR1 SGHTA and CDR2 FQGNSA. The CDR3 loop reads CASRITTGTSYEQYF. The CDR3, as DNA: TGTGCCAGCAGGATTACTACCGGGACTTCCTACGAGCAGTACTTC.

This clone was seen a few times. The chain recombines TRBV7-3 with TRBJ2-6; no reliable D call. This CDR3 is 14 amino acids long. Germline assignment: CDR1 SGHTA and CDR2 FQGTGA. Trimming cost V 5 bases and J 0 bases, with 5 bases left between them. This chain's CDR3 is CASSGSSGANVLTF. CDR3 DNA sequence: TGTGCCAGCAGCGGGTCCTCTGGGGCCAACGTCCTGACTTTC.

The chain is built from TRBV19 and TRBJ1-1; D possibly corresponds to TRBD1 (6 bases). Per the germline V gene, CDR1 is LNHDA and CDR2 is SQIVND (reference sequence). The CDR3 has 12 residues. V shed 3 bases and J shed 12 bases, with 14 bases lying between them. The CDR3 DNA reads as TGTGCCAGTAGTATCTTTGACAGGTTTACTTTCTTT. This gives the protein CASSIFDRFTFF.

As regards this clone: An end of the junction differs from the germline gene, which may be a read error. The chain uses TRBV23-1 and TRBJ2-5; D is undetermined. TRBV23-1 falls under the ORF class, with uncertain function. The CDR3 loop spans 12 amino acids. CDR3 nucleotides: TGCGCCAGCACTCAAAGGGAAGAGACCCAGTACTTC. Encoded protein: CASTQREETQYF.

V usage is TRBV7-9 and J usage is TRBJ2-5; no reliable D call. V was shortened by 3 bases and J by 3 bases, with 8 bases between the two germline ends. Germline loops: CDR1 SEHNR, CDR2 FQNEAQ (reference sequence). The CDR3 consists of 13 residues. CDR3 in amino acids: CASSFASKETQYF. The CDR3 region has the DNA TGTGCCAGCAGCTTTGCCAGTAAAGAGACCCAGTACTTC.

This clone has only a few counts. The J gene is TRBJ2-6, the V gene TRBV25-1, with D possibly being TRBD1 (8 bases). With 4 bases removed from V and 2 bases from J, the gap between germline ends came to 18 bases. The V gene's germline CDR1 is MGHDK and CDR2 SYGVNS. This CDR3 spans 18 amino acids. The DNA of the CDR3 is TGTGCCAGCAGTGCCCTAGGAACAGGGGGGGCTGGGGCCAACGTCCTGACTTTC. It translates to CASSALGTGGAGANVLTF.

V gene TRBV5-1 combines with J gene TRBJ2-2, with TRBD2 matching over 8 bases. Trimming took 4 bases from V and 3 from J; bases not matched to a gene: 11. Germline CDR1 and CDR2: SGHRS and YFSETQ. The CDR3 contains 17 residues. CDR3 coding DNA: TGCGCCAGCAGCCCGGGGAGTACTAGCGGATACACCGGGGAGCTGTTTTTT. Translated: CASSPGSTSGYTGELFF.

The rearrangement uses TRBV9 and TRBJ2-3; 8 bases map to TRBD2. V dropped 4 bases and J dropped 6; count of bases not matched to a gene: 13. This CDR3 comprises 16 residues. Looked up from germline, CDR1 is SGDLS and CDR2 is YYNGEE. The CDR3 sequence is CASSPRSERGTDTQYF. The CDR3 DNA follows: TGTGCCAGCAGCCCGCGTAGTGAGCGGGGGACGGATACGCAGTATTTT.

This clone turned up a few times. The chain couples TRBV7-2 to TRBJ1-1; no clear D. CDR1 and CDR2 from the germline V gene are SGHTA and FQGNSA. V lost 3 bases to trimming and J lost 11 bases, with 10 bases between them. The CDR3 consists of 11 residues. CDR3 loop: CASSFGGLAFF. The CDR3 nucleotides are TGTGCCAGCAGCTTCGGTGGCTTGGCTTTCTTT. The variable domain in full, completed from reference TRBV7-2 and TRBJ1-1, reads GAGVSQSPSNKVTEKGKDVELRCDPISGHTALYWYRQSLGQGLEFLIYFQGNSAPDKSGLPSDRFSAERTGGSVSTLTIQRTQQEDSAVYLCASSFGGLAFFGQGTRLTVV.

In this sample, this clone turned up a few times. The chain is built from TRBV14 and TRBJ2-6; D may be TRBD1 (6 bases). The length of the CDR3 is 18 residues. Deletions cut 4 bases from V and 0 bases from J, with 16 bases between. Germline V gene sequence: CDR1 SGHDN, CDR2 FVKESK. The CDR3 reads CASSLQRGSSSGANVLTF. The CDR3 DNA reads TGTGCCAGCAGCCTCCAAAGGGGGAGCTCCTCTGGGGCCAACGTCCTGACTTTC. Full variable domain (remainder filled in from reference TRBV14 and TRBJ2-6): EAGVTQFPSHSVIEKGQTVTLRCDPISGHDNLYWYRRVMGKEIKFLLHFVKESKQDESGMPNNRFLAERTGGTYSTLKVQPAELEDSGVYFCASSLQRGSSSGANVLTFGAGSRLTVL.

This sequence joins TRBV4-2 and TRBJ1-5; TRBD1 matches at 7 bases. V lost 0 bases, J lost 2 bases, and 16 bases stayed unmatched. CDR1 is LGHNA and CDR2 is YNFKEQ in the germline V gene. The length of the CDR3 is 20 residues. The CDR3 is CASSQERTDRRRGGNQPQHF. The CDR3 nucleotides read TGTGCCAGCAGCCAAGAACGAACGGACAGGCGCCGGGGGGGCAATCAGCCCCAGCATTTT.

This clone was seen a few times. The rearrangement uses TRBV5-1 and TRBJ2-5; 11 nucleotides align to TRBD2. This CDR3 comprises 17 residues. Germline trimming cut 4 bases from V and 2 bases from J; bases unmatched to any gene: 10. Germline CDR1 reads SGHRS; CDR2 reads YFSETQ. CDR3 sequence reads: CASSPSGLAGLQETQYF. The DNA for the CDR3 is TGCGCCAGCAGCCCCTCCGGACTAGCGGGTCTACAAGAGACCCAGTACTTC.

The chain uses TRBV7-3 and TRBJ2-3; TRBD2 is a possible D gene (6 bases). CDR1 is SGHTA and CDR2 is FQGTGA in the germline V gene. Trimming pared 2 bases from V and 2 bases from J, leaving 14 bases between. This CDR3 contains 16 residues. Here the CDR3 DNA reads TGTGCCAGCAGCTTAGGGGGACTTTCTCTCACAGATACGCAGTATTTT. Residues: CASSLGGLSLTDTQYF.

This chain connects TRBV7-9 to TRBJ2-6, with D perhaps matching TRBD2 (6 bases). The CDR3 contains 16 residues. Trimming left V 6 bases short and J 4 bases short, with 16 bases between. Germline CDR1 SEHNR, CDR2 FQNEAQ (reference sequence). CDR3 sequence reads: CASSLIGGTGANVLTF. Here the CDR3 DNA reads TGTGCCAGCAGTTTGATAGGAGGGACCGGGGCCAACGTCCTGACTTTC.

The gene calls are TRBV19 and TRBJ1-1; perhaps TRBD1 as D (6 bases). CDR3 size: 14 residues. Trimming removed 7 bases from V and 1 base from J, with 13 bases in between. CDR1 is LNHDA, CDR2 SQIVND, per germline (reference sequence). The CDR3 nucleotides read TGTGCCAGTATGCCGACAGGCCGGAACACTGAAGCTTTCTTT. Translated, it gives CASMPTGRNTEAFF.

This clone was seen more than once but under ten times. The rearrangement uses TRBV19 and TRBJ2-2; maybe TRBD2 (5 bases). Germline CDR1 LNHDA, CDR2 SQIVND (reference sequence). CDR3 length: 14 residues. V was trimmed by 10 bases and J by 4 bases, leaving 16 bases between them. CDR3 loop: CATRRGHGTGELFF. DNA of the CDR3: TGTGCCACCAGAAGAGGGCACGGCACCGGGGAGCTGTTTTTT.

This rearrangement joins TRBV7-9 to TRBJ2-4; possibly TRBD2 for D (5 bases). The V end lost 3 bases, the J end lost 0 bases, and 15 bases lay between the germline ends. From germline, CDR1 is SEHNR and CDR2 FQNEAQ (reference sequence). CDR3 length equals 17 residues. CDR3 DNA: TGTGCCAGCAGCTTGGATGGACTTCTAATAGCCAAAAACATTCAGTACTTC. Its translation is CASSLDGLLIAKNIQYF. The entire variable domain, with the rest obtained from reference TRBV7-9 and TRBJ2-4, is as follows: DTGVSQNPRHKITKRGQNVTFRCDPISEHNRLYWYRQTLGQGPEFLTYFQNEAQLEKSRLLSDRFSAERPKGSFSTLEIQRTEQGDSAMYLCASSLDGLLIAKNIQYFGAGTRLSVL.

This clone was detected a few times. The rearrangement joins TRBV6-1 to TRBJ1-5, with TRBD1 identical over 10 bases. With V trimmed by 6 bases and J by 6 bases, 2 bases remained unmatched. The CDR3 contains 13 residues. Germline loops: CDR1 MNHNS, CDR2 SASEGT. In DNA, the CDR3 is TGTGCCAGCAGGACAGGGGGCGGTCAGCCCCAGCATTTT. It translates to CASRTGGGQPQHF.

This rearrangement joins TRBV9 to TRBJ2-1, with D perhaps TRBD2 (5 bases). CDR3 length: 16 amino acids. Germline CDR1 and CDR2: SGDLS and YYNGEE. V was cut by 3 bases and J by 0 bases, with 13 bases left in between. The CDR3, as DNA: TGTGCCAGCAGCGCCATAGCGCGAAGCTCCTACAATGAGCAGTTCTTC. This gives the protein CASSAIARSSYNEQFF.

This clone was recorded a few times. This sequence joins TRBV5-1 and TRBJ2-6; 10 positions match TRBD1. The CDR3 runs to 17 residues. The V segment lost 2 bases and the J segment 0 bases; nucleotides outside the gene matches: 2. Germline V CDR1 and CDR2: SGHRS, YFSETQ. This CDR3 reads CASSFGQGVSGANVLTF. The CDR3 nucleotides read TGCGCCAGCAGCTTCGGACAGGGGGTCTCTGGGGCCAACGTCCTGACTTTC. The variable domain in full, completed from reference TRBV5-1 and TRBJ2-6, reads KAGVTQTPRYLIKTRGQQVTLSCSPISGHRSVSWYQQTPGQGLQFLFEYFSETQRNKGNFPGRFSGRQFSNSRSEMNVSTLELGDSALYLCASSFGQGVSGANVLTFGAGSRLTVL.

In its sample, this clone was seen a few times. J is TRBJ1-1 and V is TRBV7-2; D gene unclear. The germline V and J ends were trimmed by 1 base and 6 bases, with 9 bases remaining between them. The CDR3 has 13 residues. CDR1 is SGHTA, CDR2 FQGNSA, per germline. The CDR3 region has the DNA TGTGCCAGCAGCTTAGGGGCGAAGGCTGAAGCTTTCTTT. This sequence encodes CASSLGAKAEAFF.